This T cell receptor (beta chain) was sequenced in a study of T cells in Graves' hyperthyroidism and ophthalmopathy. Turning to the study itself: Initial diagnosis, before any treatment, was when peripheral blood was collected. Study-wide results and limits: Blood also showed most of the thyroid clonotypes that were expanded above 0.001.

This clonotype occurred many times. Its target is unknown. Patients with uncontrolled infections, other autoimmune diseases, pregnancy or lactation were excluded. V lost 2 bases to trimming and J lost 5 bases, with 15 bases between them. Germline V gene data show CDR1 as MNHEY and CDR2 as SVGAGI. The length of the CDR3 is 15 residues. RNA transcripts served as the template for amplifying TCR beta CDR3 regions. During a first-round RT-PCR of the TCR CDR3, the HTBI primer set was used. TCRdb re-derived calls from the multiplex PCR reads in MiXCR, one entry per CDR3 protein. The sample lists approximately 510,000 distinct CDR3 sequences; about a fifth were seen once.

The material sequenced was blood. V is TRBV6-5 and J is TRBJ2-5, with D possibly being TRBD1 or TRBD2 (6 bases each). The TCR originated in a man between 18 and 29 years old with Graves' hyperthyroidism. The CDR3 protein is CASSYLPWRGETQYF. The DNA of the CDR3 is TGTGCCAGCAGTTACCTTCCCTGGAGGGGGGAGACCCAGTACTTC.